Below are 23 T cell receptor beta chains sequenced from a single sample in a study of glioma-infiltrating T cells. The iRepertoire nested amplicon-rescue multiplex PCR amplified TCR alpha and beta CDR3s from RNA. TCRdb called the multiplex PCR reads again in MiXCR, with one record for every CDR3 protein. The top ten clones hold roughly 15% of a sample with roughly 120,000 distinct CDR3 sequences, approximately 25% of them seen once. Sequencing input: glioma tissue, nonneoplastic brain tissue, or PBMCs (not recorded which). Source of these receptors: a human donor with low-grade glioma or glioblastoma, undergoing nonglioma brain surgery, or in good health (not recorded which).

This rearrangement joins TRBV27 to TRBJ2-3; D ambiguous. The V gene lost 5 bases and the J gene lost 2 bases, with 14 bases spanning the gap. The CDR3 length is 15 residues. CDR1 and CDR2 (germline): MNHEY, SMNVEV (reference sequence). The chain's CDR3 is CASSPGRLDTDTQYF. The CDR3 region has the DNA TGTGCCAGCAGTCCTGGACGCCTAGACACAGATACGCAGTATTTT.

In its sample, this clonotype was seen many times. The rearrangement uses TRBV20-1 and TRBJ2-4; 10 nucleotides align to TRBD1. V lost 6 bases to trimming and J lost 8 bases; unmatched junction nucleotides: 10. The CDR3 is 14 amino acids. The germline V gene encodes CDR1 DFQATT and CDR2 SNEGSKA (reference sequence). The CDR3 loop is CSADRAGTGDIQYF. CDR3 nucleotides: TGCAGTGCGGATCGAGCCGGGACAGGGGACATTCAGTACTTC.

For the CDR3, the DNA is TGTGCCAGTAGTACCCCTGGACTAGCGGGACCTAGTAATGAGCAGTTCTTC. Amino acid sequence: CASSTPGLAGPSNEQFF. This rearrangement joins TRBV19 to TRBJ2-1, with TRBD2 matching over 12 bases. The germline CDR1 and CDR2 sequences are LNHDA and SQIVND (reference sequence). The V gene end was trimmed by 4 bases and the J gene end by 7 bases; junction bases not matched to a gene: 11. CDR3 size: 17 residues.

In this sample, this clonotype turned up many times. V gene TRBV7-2 combines with J gene TRBJ2-3; 8 nucleotides match TRBD2. Germline V gene lookup returns CDR1 SGHTA and CDR2 FQGNSA. The CDR3 sequence is 15 residues long. V was clipped by 1 base and J by 1 base; unmatched bases: 1. The CDR3 loop reads CASSLGGGRTDTQYF. CDR3 DNA: TGTGCCAGCAGCTTAGGCGGGGGGCGCACAGATACGCAGTATTTT.

With respect to this clonotype: One end of the junction does not line up with germline, which may come from a read error. The chain combines TRBV7-2 with TRBJ2-1; the match to TRBD2 covers 8 bases. Germline V gene data show CDR1 as SGHTA and CDR2 as FQGNSA. The CDR3 is 17 amino acids. The CDR3 spells CASRLGRLAGSYNEQFF. The CDR3 DNA reads TGTGCCAGCCGCTTAGGGCGGCTAGCGGGCTCCTACAATGAGCAGTTCTTC.

The V gene is TRBV6-1, the J gene TRBJ1-5; possible D gene TRBD1, 6 bases. V was trimmed by 9 bases and J by 4 bases, leaving 16 bases between them. The CDR3 has 14 residues. The V gene's germline CDR1 is MNHNS and CDR2 SASEGT. The CDR3 DNA reads TGTGCCAGAAGTTTCGGCCAGGGGAATCAGCCCCAGCATTTT. Its protein is CARSFGQGNQPQHF.

This clonotype was counted ten times or more. V gene TRBV20-1 combines with J gene TRBJ2-3; D is uncertain. The germline CDR1 and CDR2 sequences are DFQATT and SNEGSKA (reference sequence). V was cut by 3 bases and J by 9 bases, with 10 bases left in between. The CDR3 consists of 11 residues. This CDR3 is CSARLQITQYF. The CDR3 region has the DNA TGCAGTGCTAGGTTACAGATAACGCAGTATTTT.

At least ten counts were recorded for this clonotype. This chain uses TRBV7-2 with TRBJ2-4, with D maybe TRBD2 (5 bases). Trimming took off 0 bases at V and 3 bases at J, with 6 bases between the two ends. The CDR3 is made up of 14 amino acids. CDR1 is SGHTA and CDR2 is FQGNSA in the germline V gene. CDR3 sequence reads: CASSLAGDKNIQYF. Written as DNA, the CDR3 is TGTGCCAGCAGCTTAGCCGGGGACAAAAACATTCAGTACTTC. The full variable domain, rest sourced from reference TRBV7-2 and TRBJ2-4, is GAGVSQSPSNKVTEKGKDVELRCDPISGHTALYWYRQSLGQGLEFLIYFQGNSAPDKSGLPSDRFSAERTGGSVSTLTIQRTQQEDSAVYLCASSLAGDKNIQYFGAGTRLSVL.

This clonotype has only a few counts. This chain's CDR3 is CAWSVGTIQPQHF. The CDR3 nucleotides read TGTGCCTGGAGTGTCGGGACAATTCAGCCCCAGCATTTT. V usage is TRBV30 and J usage is TRBJ1-5, with D possibly matching TRBD1 (6 bases). The CDR3 length is 13 residues. Trimming pared 0 bases from V and 6 bases from J, leaving 9 bases between. Germline V lookup: CDR1 GTSNPN, CDR2 SVGIG (reference sequence).

This clonotype was seen ten or more times. The chain has TRBV20-1 and TRBJ1-5, with a weak D call TRBD1 (5 bases). The CDR3 is 13 residues long. Germline-derived CDR1 and CDR2 are DFQATT and SNEGSKA (reference sequence). Trimming stripped 6 bases from V and 5 bases from J, with 14 bases between. The CDR3 DNA sequence: TGCAGTGCCCCGGCGGGGACTGATCAGCCCCAGCATTTT. Translating it yields CSAPAGTDQPQHF.

This clonotype was recorded once. At one of its ends the junction is not consistent with the germline gene, which may arise from a read error. The chain uses TRBV7-9 and TRBJ2-2, with 13 positions matching TRBD2. Germline loops: CDR1 SEHNR, CDR2 FQNEAQ (reference sequence). This CDR3 is built from 18 residues. The CDR3 DNA reads as TGTGCCAGCAGCCTATTGACTAGCGGGAGGTATAACACCGGGGAGCCGTTTTTT. The encoded protein is CASSLLTSGRYNTGEPFF.

The J gene is TRBJ2-1, the V gene TRBV6-1; no firm D call. The V gene lost 7 bases and the J gene lost 8 bases, with 18 bases spanning the gap. Germline assignment: CDR1 MNHNS and CDR2 SASEGT. This CDR3 is 14 amino acids long. The CDR3 protein is CASKPGQNRDEQFF. In DNA, the CDR3 is TGTGCCAGCAAACCGGGTCAAAATAGGGATGAGCAGTTCTTC.

This clonotype occurred a few times. The chain couples TRBV18 to TRBJ2-4; TRBD1 agrees at 7 bases. Losses at the gene ends were 3 bases for V and 4 bases for J; bases not matched to a gene: 3. The germline CDR1 and CDR2 sequences are KGHSH and LQKENI. This CDR3 contains 14 residues. The CDR3 nucleotides read TGTGCCAGCTCACCCGGGACAGTTAAAAACATTCAGTACTTC. It encodes CASSPGTVKNIQYF.

The V call is TRBV7-2, the J call TRBJ2-2; D is possibly TRBD2 (5 bases). The CDR3 is made up of 14 amino acids. The V gene's germline CDR1 is SGHTA and CDR2 FQGNSA. V dropped 5 bases and J dropped 7 bases, with 14 bases sitting between them. The CDR3 loop reads CASSRDVGSGELFF. CDR3 DNA: TGTGCCAGCAGCCGCGACGTGGGGAGCGGGGAGCTGTTTTTT. The full variable domain, rest sourced from reference TRBV7-2 and TRBJ2-2, is GAGVSQSPSNKVTEKGKDVELRCDPISGHTALYWYRQSLGQGLEFLIYFQGNSAPDKSGLPSDRFSAERTGGSVSTLTIQRTQQEDSAVYLCASSRDVGSGELFFGEGSRLTVL.

This clonotype was seen ten or more times. The rearrangement uses TRBV15 and TRBJ1-5; D is ambiguous. V was trimmed by 0 bases and J by 4 bases, leaving 10 bases between them. The CDR3 contains 15 residues. CDR1 and CDR2 (germline): LNHNV, YYDKDF (reference sequence). CDR3 sequence: CATSRDTSLNQPQHF. CDR3 bases: TGTGCCACCAGCAGAGATACGAGTTTAAATCAGCCCCAGCATTTT. The entire variable domain, with the rest obtained from reference TRBV15 and TRBJ1-5, is as follows: DAMVIQNPRYQVTQFGKPVTLSCSQTLNHNVMYWYQQKSSQAPKLLFHYYDKDFNNEADTPDNFQSRRPNTSFCFLDIRSPGLGDTAMYLCATSRDTSLNQPQHFGDGTRLSIL.

The chain has TRBV5-5 and TRBJ1-1, with D unclear. CDR1 and CDR2 from the germline V gene are SGHKS and YYEKEE (reference sequence). The CDR3 has 14 amino acids. V was pared by 5 bases and J by 3 bases, with 14 bases between. CDR3 DNA sequence: TGTGCCAGCAGTCTAGACCCGGATTACACTGAAGCTTTCTTT. Its translation is CASSLDPDYTEAFF.

The chain is built from TRBV19 and TRBJ2-5; 7 positions agree with TRBD1. The trim removed 3 bases at V and 5 bases at J, leaving 9 bases unmatched. The length of the CDR3 is 15 residues. Germline V CDR1 and CDR2: LNHDA, SQIVND (reference sequence). CDR3 coding DNA: TGTGCCAGTAGTATTGGGAAGGGGGCTTTGGAGACCCAGTACTTC. Translating it yields CASSIGKGALETQYF.

Concerning this clonotype itself: Being one base from a much bigger clone, this may be a read error. This chain joins TRBV12-3 or TRBV12-4 and TRBJ1-1; D not resolved. The CDR3 sequence is 13 residues long. CDR3 region: CASSSLMNTEALF. DNA of the CDR3: TGTGCCAGCAGTTCGTTGATGAACACTGAAGCTCTCTTT.

On this clonotype: The junction differs from germline at one of its ends, possibly a read error. The chain combines TRBV4-1 with TRBJ1-5; no firm D call. CDR1 MGHRA and CDR2 YSYEKL come from the germline V gene. The CDR3 covers 14 residues. The CDR3 DNA reads as TGTGCCAGCAACCGAGGAGGAAGCAATCAGCCCCAGCATTTT. Residues: CASNRGGSNQPQHF.

This clonotype was counted only a few times. V gene TRBV4-3 combines with J gene TRBJ2-6, with 8 bases matching TRBD1. The trim removed 4 bases at V and 2 bases at J, leaving 1 base unmatched. The CDR3 totals 15 residues. Germline V gene sequence: CDR1 LGHNA, CDR2 YSLEER. The CDR3 nucleotides are TGCGCCAGCAGCCCGGACAGGGCTGGGGCCAACGTCCTGACTTTC. Its translation: CASSPDRAGANVLTF.

This clonotype was observed many times. The V gene is TRBV6-1, the J gene TRBJ2-7, with D tentatively TRBD1 (6 bases). From germline, CDR1 is MNHNS and CDR2 SASEGT. The CDR3 length is 14 residues. Trimming stripped 8 bases from V and 0 bases from J, with 14 bases between. The CDR3 DNA reads as TGTGCCAGCGGATCTGGGGGCGGCTCCTACGAGCAGTACTTC. Amino acids: CASGSGGGSYEQYF.

This clonotype turned up a few times. The CDR3 DNA is TGCGCCAGCAGAGACGCCTGGGATACGCAGTATTTT. This translates into CASRDAWDTQYF. This chain joins TRBV5-1 and TRBJ2-3; D is unclear. Trimming left V 5 bases short and J 6 bases short, with 10 bases between. The CDR3 spans 12 residues. Germline CDR1 SGHRS, CDR2 YFSETQ. The whole variable domain, remainder taken from reference TRBV5-1 and TRBJ2-3, is KAGVTQTPRYLIKTRGQQVTLSCSPISGHRSVSWYQQTPGQGLQFLFEYFSETQRNKGNFPGRFSGRQFSNSRSEMNVSTLELGDSALYLCASRDAWDTQYFGPGTRLTVL.

As regards this clonotype: A single base separates this from a much larger clone, so it may be a read error. This chain connects TRBV20-1 to TRBJ2-7, with TRBD2 matching 9 bases. Germline CDR1 is DFQATT and CDR2 is SNEGSKA (reference sequence). CDR3 length: 13 amino acids. CDR3 sequence: CSASTSGSCEQYF. The CDR3 DNA reads as TGCAGTGCTAGTACTAGCGGGTCCTGCGAGCAGTACTTC.